These T cell receptor beta chains were read from a single sample in a study of immune characterization of retroperitoneal liposarcoma. TCRdb passed the PCR reads through MiXCR, listing each CDR3 protein once. The sample shows about 10,000 distinct CDR3 sequences, 22% of them seen only once. The sample comprised blood. These receptors were collected from a female donor with retroperitoneal liposarcoma. Both conserved end residues are part of each CDR3. Each record gives: V gene, J gene, CDR3 length, CDR3 protein.

TRBV27,TRBJ2-1,17,CASTAGTSGSSYNEQFF
TRBV4-1,TRBJ2-4,19,CASSQPGTSTSLAKNIQYF
TRBV10-1,-,15,CASSDSDRAGETQYF
TRBV7-3,TRBJ2-3,14,CASSFQGNTDTQYF
TRBV6-5,TRBJ2-1,15,CASSSPTSDYNEQFF
TRBV6-5,TRBJ1-3,17,CASSYSLLGQTGNTIYF
TRBV12-3/TRBV12-4,TRBJ1-2,14,CASSADSRFYGYTF
TRBV27,TRBJ2-7,14,CASSSLRASYEQYF
TRBV15,TRBJ2-7,16,CATSREGPSDSYEQYF
TRBV11-3,TRBJ2-4,14,CASSLDGQSGIQYF
TRBV10-1,TRBJ2-1,17,CASSEGGSGGSYNEQFF
TRBV6-2/TRBV6-3,TRBJ2-3,17,CASRGLPGRSSTDTQYF
TRBV12-3/TRBV12-4,TRBJ2-1,13,CAIGGGPYNEQFF
TRBV20-1,-,17,CSARGITGLAEGNEQFF
TRBV12-3/TRBV12-4,TRBJ1-1,13,CASSKDRHTEAFF
TRBV28,TRBJ1-2,16,CASSFPLGGQGYGYTF
TRBV19,TRBJ2-3,12,CASSFNTDTQYF
TRBV10-2,TRBJ2-5,15,CASSEYQLYQETQYF
TRBV12-3/TRBV12-4,-,16,CASSRGLAGEGYEQYF
TRBV12-3/TRBV12-4,TRBJ2-3,15,CASSSLSGRTDTQYF
TRBV28,TRBJ2-2,17,CASSDMDIQGYTGELFF
TRBV10-1,TRBJ2-3,16,CASSSRLAGETDTQYF
TRBV12-5,TRBJ2-1,20,CASGLVLAGGAKTSYNEQFF
TRBV14,TRBJ2-1,15,CASTRGTTEYNEQFF
TRBV11-2,TRBJ2-6,12,CASSVTGTSVGF
TRBV7-2,TRBJ2-1,20,CASSLVGTGARGIPYNEQFF
TRBV6-5,TRBJ2-1,17,CASSYSKVVRPYNEQFF
TRBV10-2,TRBJ2-3,15,CATRDSSGSMDTQYF
TRBV12-3/TRBV12-4,TRBJ1-6,15,CASSPGASYNSPLHF
TRBV10-2,TRBJ2-1,14,CASSELTSQNEQFF
TRBV6-2/TRBV6-3,TRBJ2-6,16,CASSSSGGSGANVLTF
TRBV10-2,TRBJ2-1,14,CASSVKGSYNEQFF
TRBV6-1,TRBJ2-7,13,CASRTTGGYEQYF
TRBV18,TRBJ1-1,13,CASSTGGRTEAFF
TRBV18,-,15,CASSPGQGTTYEQYF
TRBV5-1,TRBJ2-3,16,CASSLEGAASTDTQYF
TRBV6-1,TRBJ2-5,11,CASSDRETQYF
TRBV7-2,TRBJ2-1,12,CASSPLWETQFF
TRBV25-1,TRBJ2-1,14,CASSEHGDGDEQFF
TRBV27,TRBJ2-7,13,CASIGTVSYEQYF
TRBV6-6,TRBJ2-1,16,CASSYLSISSYNEQFF
TRBV10-2,TRBJ1-2,13,CASSENSNYGYTF
TRBV6-1,TRBJ2-3,16,CASRNPGQGPSDTQYF
TRBV15,TRBJ2-1,16,CATSRDLGARYNEQFF
TRBV6-8,TRBJ1-5,13,CASRRDVNQPQHF
TRBV6-1,-,12,CASSEFSYEQYF
TRBV12-3/TRBV12-4,TRBJ2-2,14,CASRPQGMGGELFF
TRBV7-7,TRBJ2-5,15,CASNTGTSRWETQYF
TRBV6-1,TRBJ2-1,15,CASRAQLLGYNEQFF
TRBV6-6,TRBJ2-5,17,CASSYSLSQRGKETQYF
TRBV7-3,TRBJ2-3,14,CASSSRGGTDTQYF
TRBV6-1,TRBJ2-1,15,CASSVSGSGYNEQFF